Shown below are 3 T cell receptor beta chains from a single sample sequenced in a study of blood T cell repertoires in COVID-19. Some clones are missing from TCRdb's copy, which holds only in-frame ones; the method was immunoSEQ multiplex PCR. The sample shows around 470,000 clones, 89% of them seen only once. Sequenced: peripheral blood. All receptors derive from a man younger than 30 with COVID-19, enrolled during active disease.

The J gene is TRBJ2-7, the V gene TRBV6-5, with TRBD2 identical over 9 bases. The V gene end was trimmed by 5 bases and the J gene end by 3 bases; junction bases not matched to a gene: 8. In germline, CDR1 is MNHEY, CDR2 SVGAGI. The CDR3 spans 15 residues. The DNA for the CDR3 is TGTGCCAGCAGTCCACGTAGCGGGAGCTTCTACGAGCAGTACTTC. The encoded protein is CASSPRSGSFYEQYF.

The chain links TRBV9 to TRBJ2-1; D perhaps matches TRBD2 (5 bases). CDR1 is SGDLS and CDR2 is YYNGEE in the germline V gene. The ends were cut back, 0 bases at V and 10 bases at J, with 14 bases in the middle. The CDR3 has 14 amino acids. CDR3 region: CASSVGGEPYEQFF. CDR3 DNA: TGTGCCAGCAGCGTAGGTGGGGAGCCCTACGAGCAGTTCTTC.

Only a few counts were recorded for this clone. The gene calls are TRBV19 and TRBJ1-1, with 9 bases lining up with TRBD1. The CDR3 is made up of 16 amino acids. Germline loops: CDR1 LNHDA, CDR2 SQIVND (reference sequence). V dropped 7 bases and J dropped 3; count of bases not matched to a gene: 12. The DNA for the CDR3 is TGTGCCAGTAAAAAAGGGACAGGGATGCGCGACACTGAAGCTTTCTTT. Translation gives CASKKGTGMRDTEAFF.